This is a list of T cell receptor beta chains from one sample in a study of T cell responses to AZD1222 COVID-19 vaccine. TCRdb's table, derived via immunoSEQ multiplex PCR, lists solely in-frame clones and lacks some. Of over 150,000 clones in the sample, approximately 90% were seen once. The sequencing used peripheral blood, collected on day 0 of AZD1222 vaccination. These receptors all come from an adult in good health. CDR3s include the opening cysteine and the closing phenylalanine or tryptophan. D genes are given only for firm matches. Some rows mark clone size as missing; the rest say once, few, many or name a class of expanded clone.

CDR3 protein: CASSSEISYNEQFF
CDR3 DNA: TGTGCCAGCAGCTCTGAGATATCCTACAATGAGCAGTTCTTC
J gene: TRBJ2-1
D gene: -
V gene: TRBV7-9
clone size: -

CDR3 protein: CASSLDGTRNTIYF
CDR3 DNA: TGTGCCAGCAGCTTAGACGGAACTCGGAACACCATATATTTT
J gene: TRBJ1-3
D gene: -
V gene: TRBV7-6
clone size: -

CDR3 protein: CASSLGGSTDTQYF
CDR3 DNA: TGTGCCAGCAGTCTGGGCGGTAGCACAGATACGCAGTATTTT
J gene: TRBJ2-3
D gene: -
V gene: TRBV9
clone size: -

CDR3 protein: CASSQGTSNEKLFF
CDR3 DNA: TGCGCCAGCAGCCAAGGAACGTCTAATGAAAAACTGTTTTTT
J gene: TRBJ1-4
D gene: -
V gene: TRBV4-1
clone size: -

CDR3 protein: CASITNYNSPLHF
CDR3 DNA: TGTGCCAGCATCACGAACTATAATTCACCCCTCCACTTT
J gene: TRBJ1-6
D gene: -
V gene: TRBV6-5
clone size: -

CDR3 protein: CASSDRPSTGAYEQYF
CDR3 DNA: TGTGCCAGCAGTGACCGCCCCTCAACCGGAGCCTACGAGCAGTACTTC
J gene: TRBJ2-7
D gene: -
V gene: TRBV25-1
clone size: -

CDR3 protein: CASRKDRGSYEQYF
CDR3 DNA: TGTGCCAGTAGGAAGGACAGGGGCTCCTACGAGCAGTACTTC
J gene: TRBJ2-7
D gene: TRBD1
V gene: TRBV19
clone size: -

CDR3 protein: CASGAGTSGRSSYNEQFF
CDR3 DNA: TGCGCCAGCGGGGCCGGGACTAGCGGGCGGAGCTCCTACAATGAGCAGTTCTTC
J gene: TRBJ2-1
D gene: TRBD2
V gene: TRBV5-1
clone size: -

CDR3 protein: CASSPSVLSGNTIYF
CDR3 DNA: TGTGCCAGCTCACCTTCAGTCCTCTCTGGAAACACCATATATTTT
J gene: TRBJ1-3
D gene: -
V gene: TRBV18
clone size: -

CDR3 protein: CASSFQRDYGYTF
CDR3 DNA: TGTGCCAGCAGCTTTCAGAGGGACTATGGCTACACCTTC
J gene: TRBJ1-2
D gene: -
V gene: TRBV11-2
clone size: -

CDR3 protein: CASSYSQGSYEQYF
CDR3 DNA: TGTGCCAGCAGTTACTCCCAGGGCTCCTACGAGCAGTACTTC
J gene: TRBJ2-7
D gene: -
V gene: TRBV6-6
clone size: -

CDR3 protein: CASRRTGNTNEKLFF
CDR3 DNA: TGTGCCAGCAGGCGGACAGGGAATACTAATGAAAAACTGTTTTTT
J gene: TRBJ1-4
D gene: TRBD1
V gene: TRBV5-5
clone size: -

CDR3 protein: CASSQGQANTEAFF
CDR3 DNA: TGTGCCAGCAGCCAGGGACAGGCGAACACTGAAGCTTTCTTT
J gene: TRBJ1-1
D gene: TRBD1
V gene: TRBV3-1/TRBV3-2
clone size: -

CDR3 protein: CASSLAEYGYTF
CDR3 DNA: TGTGCCAGCAGTTTAGCAGAGTATGGCTACACCTTC
J gene: TRBJ1-2
D gene: -
V gene: TRBV12-3/TRBV12-4
clone size: -

CDR3 protein: CAISETGTTYEQYF
CDR3 DNA: TGTGCCATCAGTGAAACAGGGACTACCTACGAGCAGTACTTC
J gene: TRBJ2-7
D gene: -
V gene: TRBV10-3
clone size: -

CDR3 protein: CASSVDDPSYNEQFF
CDR3 DNA: TGTGCCAGCAGCGTAGATGACCCCTCCTACAATGAGCAGTTCTTC
J gene: TRBJ2-1
D gene: -
V gene: TRBV9
clone size: -

CDR3 protein: CASSVRGGGAYNEQFF
CDR3 DNA: TGTGCCAGCAGCGTAAGGGGCGGGGGCGCCTACAATGAGCAGTTCTTC
J gene: TRBJ2-1
D gene: -
V gene: TRBV9
clone size: -

CDR3 protein: CASRKRELDTEAFF
CDR3 DNA: TGTGCCAGCAGGAAACGGGAACTGGACACTGAAGCTTTCTTT
J gene: TRBJ1-1
D gene: -
V gene: TRBV3-1/TRBV3-2
clone size: -

CDR3 protein: CASSSGFTEAFF
CDR3 DNA: TGTGCCAGCAGCTCGGGGTTCACTGAAGCTTTCTTT
J gene: TRBJ1-1
D gene: -
V gene: TRBV5-6
clone size: -

CDR3 protein: CASSRDGASTDTQYF
CDR3 DNA: TGCGCCAGCAGCAGGGACGGAGCTAGCACAGATACGCAGTATTTT
J gene: TRBJ2-3
D gene: -
V gene: TRBV5-1
clone size: few

CDR3 protein: CASVTQGSPSPLHF
CDR3 DNA: TGTGCCAGCGTTACACAGGGGTCCCCTTCACCCCTCCACTTT
J gene: TRBJ1-6
D gene: TRBD1
V gene: TRBV6-1
clone size: -

CDR3 protein: CASSPLRGGQNTGELFF
CDR3 DNA: TGCGCCAGCAGCCCCCTGCGGGGGGGCCAAAACACCGGGGAGCTGTTTTTT
J gene: TRBJ2-2
D gene: TRBD2
V gene: TRBV5-1
clone size: -

CDR3 protein: CASSLAQGTIYGYTF
CDR3 DNA: TGCGCCAGCAGCTTGGCGCAGGGAACTATCTATGGCTACACCTTC
J gene: TRBJ1-2
D gene: -
V gene: TRBV5-1
clone size: -

CDR3 protein: CASSLGTSGGLQETQYF
CDR3 DNA: TGTGCCAGCAGCTTAGGGACTAGCGGGGGACTCCAAGAGACCCAGTACTTC
J gene: TRBJ2-5
D gene: TRBD2
V gene: TRBV7-9
clone size: once

CDR3 protein: CASSLTLNYGYTF
CDR3 DNA: TGTGCCAGCAGCTTAACCCTTAACTATGGCTACACCTTC
J gene: TRBJ1-2
D gene: -
V gene: TRBV7-8
clone size: -

CDR3 protein: CASSGGTSGGVQETQYF
CDR3 DNA: TGTGCCAGCAGCGGAGGGACTAGCGGGGGTGTACAAGAGACCCAGTACTTC
J gene: TRBJ2-5
D gene: TRBD2
V gene: TRBV9
clone size: -

CDR3 protein: CASSDPGQGVYEQYF
CDR3 DNA: TGCGCCAGCAGTGATCCGGGACAGGGTGTGTACGAGCAGTACTTC
J gene: TRBJ2-7
D gene: TRBD1
V gene: TRBV10-1
clone size: -

CDR3 protein: CASRAGTGFYEQYF
CDR3 DNA: TGTGCCAGCAGGGCCGGGACAGGGTTTTACGAGCAGTACTTC
J gene: TRBJ2-7
D gene: TRBD1
V gene: TRBV2
clone size: -

CDR3 protein: CARGTGDRNTIYF
CDR3 DNA: TGTGCCAGAGGGACAGGGGACCGAAACACCATATATTTT
J gene: TRBJ1-3
D gene: TRBD1
V gene: TRBV2
clone size: -

CDR3 protein: CASSQSPGRNEQFF
CDR3 DNA: TGTGCCAGCTCCCAATCGCCGGGGCGGAATGAGCAGTTCTTC
J gene: TRBJ2-1
D gene: -
V gene: TRBV18
clone size: -

CDR3 protein: CASSQEGVANEQYF
CDR3 DNA: TGTGCCAGCAGCCAAGAAGGGGTGGCGAACGAGCAGTACTTC
J gene: TRBJ2-7
D gene: -
V gene: TRBV3-1/TRBV3-2
clone size: -

CDR3 protein: CASSIGSGNTIYF
CDR3 DNA: TGTGCCAGTAGTATTGGAAGTGGAAACACCATATATTTT
J gene: TRBJ1-3
D gene: -
V gene: TRBV19
clone size: -

CDR3 protein: CASRPDRDNEQFF
CDR3 DNA: TGTGCCAGCCGACCGGACAGAGACAATGAGCAGTTCTTC
J gene: TRBJ2-1
D gene: -
V gene: TRBV2
clone size: -

CDR3 protein: CASSVLQGRRDTEAFF
CDR3 DNA: TGTGCCAGCAGCGTTCTACAGGGGAGACGGGACACTGAAGCTTTCTTT
J gene: TRBJ1-1
D gene: -
V gene: TRBV21-1
clone size: -

CDR3 protein: CASSPRGNTEAFF
CDR3 DNA: TGTGCCAGCAGTCCGCGAGGGAACACTGAAGCTTTCTTT
J gene: TRBJ1-1
D gene: -
V gene: TRBV6-5
clone size: -

CDR3 protein: CASSFQGSNQPQHF
CDR3 DNA: TGTGCCAGCAGCTTCCAGGGGAGCAATCAGCCCCAGCATTTT
J gene: TRBJ1-5
D gene: -
V gene: TRBV7-9
clone size: once

CDR3 protein: CASSFQDPGAGNSPLHF
CDR3 DNA: TGTGCCAGCAGCTTTCAGGACCCTGGGGCAGGGAATTCACCCCTCCACTTT
J gene: TRBJ1-6
D gene: -
V gene: TRBV5-5
clone size: -

CDR3 protein: CASSFVDRDEQYF
CDR3 DNA: TGTGCCAGCAGTTTCGTTGACAGGGACGAGCAGTACTTC
J gene: TRBJ2-7
D gene: TRBD1
V gene: TRBV12-3/TRBV12-4
clone size: few

CDR3 protein: CASSSSGTGYYGYTF
CDR3 DNA: TGTGCCAGCAGCTCTTCCGGGACAGGGTACTATGGCTACACCTTC
J gene: TRBJ1-2
D gene: TRBD1
V gene: TRBV5-5
clone size: -

CDR3 protein: CASSPDSTGELFF
CDR3 DNA: TGTGCCAGCAGCCCGGACAGTACCGGGGAGCTGTTTTTT
J gene: TRBJ2-2
D gene: -
V gene: TRBV5-4
clone size: -

CDR3 protein: CASNQGQGAYEQYF
CDR3 DNA: TGTGCCAGCAATCAGGGACAGGGGGCCTACGAGCAGTACTTC
J gene: TRBJ2-7
D gene: TRBD1
V gene: TRBV2
clone size: -

CDR3 protein: CASSLGTGLSYGYTF
CDR3 DNA: TGTGCCAGCAGCCTCGGGACAGGGTTGTCTTATGGCTACACCTTC
J gene: TRBJ1-2
D gene: TRBD1
V gene: TRBV7-8
clone size: -